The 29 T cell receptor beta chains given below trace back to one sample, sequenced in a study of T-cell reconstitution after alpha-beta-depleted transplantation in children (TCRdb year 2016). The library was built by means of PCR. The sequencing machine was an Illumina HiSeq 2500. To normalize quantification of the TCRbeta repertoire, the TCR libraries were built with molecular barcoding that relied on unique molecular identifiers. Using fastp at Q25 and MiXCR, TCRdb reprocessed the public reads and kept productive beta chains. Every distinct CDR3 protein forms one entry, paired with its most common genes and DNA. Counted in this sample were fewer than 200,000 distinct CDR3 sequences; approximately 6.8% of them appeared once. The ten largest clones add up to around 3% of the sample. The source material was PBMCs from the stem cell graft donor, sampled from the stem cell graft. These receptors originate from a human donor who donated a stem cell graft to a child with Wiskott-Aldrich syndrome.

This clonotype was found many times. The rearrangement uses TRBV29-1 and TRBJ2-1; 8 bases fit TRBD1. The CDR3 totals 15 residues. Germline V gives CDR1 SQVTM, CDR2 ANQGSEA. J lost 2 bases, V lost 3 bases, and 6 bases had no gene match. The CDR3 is CSVDQGARTYNEQFF. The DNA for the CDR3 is TGCAGCGTTGATCAGGGGGCTAGAACCTACAATGAGCAGTTCTTC.

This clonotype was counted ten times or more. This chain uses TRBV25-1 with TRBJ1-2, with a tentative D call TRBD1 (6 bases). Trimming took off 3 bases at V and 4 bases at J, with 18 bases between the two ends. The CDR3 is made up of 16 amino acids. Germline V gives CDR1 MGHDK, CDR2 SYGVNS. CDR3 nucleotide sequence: TGTGCCAGCAGTGATCGCACCACACAGGGAGTCTATGGCTACACCTTC. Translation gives CASSDRTTQGVYGYTF.

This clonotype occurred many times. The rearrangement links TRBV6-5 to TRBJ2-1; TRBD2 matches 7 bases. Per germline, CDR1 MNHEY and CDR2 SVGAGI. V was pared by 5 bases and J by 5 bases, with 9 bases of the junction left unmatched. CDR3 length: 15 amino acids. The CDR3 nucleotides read TGTGCCAGCAGTCCCGTCAGCGGGGTAAACAATGAGCAGTTCTTC. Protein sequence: CASSPVSGVNNEQFF.

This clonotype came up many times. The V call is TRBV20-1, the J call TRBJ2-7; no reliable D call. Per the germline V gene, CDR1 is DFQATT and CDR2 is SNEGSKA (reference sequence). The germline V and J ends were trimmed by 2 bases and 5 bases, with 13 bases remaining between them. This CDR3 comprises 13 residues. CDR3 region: CSARRDPSDEQYF. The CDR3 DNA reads TGCAGTGCTAGAAGGGATCCCTCTGACGAGCAGTACTTC.

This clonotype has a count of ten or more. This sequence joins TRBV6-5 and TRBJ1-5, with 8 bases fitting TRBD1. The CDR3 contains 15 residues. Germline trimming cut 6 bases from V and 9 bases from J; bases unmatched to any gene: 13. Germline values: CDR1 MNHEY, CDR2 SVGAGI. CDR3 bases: TGTGCCAGCAGCCCACAGGGGGGTGGTTGGATGCCCCAGCATTTT. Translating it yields CASSPQGGGWMPQHF.

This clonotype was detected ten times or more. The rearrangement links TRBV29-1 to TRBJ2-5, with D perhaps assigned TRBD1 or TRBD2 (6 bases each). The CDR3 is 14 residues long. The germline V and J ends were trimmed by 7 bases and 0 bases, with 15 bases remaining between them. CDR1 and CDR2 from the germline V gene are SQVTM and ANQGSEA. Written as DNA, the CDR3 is TGCAGCGCTCCTAGGGGGGCAGACCAAGAGACCCAGTACTTC. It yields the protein CSAPRGADQETQYF.

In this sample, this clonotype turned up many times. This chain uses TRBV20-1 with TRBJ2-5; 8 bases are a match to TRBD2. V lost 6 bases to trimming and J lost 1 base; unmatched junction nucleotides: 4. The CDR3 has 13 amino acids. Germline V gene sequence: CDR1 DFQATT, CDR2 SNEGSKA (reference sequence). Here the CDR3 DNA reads TGCAGTGCCGGTACTAGCGGCCAAGAGACCCAGTACTTC. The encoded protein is CSAGTSGQETQYF.

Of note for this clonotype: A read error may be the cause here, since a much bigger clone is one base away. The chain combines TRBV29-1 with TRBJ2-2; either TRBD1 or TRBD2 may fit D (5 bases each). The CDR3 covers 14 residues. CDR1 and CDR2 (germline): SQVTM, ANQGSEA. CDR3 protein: CSVVARPSTGDLFF. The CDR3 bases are TGCAGCGTTGTAGCCAGGCCTTCCACCGGGGACCTGTTTTTT.

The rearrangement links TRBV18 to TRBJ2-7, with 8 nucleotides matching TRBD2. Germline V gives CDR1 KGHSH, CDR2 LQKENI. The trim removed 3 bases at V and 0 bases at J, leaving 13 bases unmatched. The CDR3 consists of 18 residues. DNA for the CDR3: TGTGCCAGCTCACCGATGAGTTTAGCGGGGCGTTCCTCCTACGAGCAGTACTTC. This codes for CASSPMSLAGRSSYEQYF.

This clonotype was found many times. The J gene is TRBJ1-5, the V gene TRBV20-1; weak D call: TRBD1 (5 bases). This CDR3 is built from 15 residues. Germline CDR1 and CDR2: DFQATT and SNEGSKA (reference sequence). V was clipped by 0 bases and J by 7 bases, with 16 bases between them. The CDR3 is CSARDLGQGGQPQHF. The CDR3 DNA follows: TGCAGTGCTAGAGATCTAGGCCAGGGAGGGCAGCCCCAGCATTTT.

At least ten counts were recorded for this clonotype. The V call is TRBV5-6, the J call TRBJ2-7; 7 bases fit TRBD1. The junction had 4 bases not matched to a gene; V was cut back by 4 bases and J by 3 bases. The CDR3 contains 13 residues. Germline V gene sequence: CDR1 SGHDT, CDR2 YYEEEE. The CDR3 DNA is TGTGCCAGCAGCCATACAGGGGTCTACGAGCAGTACTTC. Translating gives CASSHTGVYEQYF.

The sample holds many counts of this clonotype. This CDR3 is CASSEETSGDFGEQFF. The CDR3 nucleotides read TGTGCCAGCAGTGAAGAGACTAGCGGGGATTTCGGTGAGCAGTTCTTC. The rearrangement links TRBV12-3 or TRBV12-4 to TRBJ2-1; TRBD2 aligns across 11 bases. The CDR3 is 16 amino acids. V shed 5 bases and J 9 bases; nucleotides not matched to a gene: 12.

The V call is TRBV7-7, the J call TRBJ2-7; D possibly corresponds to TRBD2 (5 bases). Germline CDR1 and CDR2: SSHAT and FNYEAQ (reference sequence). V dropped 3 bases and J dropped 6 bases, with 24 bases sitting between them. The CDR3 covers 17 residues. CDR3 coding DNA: TGTGCCAGCAGCTTGGGGTCTTCGGGGAAGGCGGAAGGCGAGCAGTACTTC. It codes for CASSLGSSGKAEGEQYF. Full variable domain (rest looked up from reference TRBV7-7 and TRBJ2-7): GAGVSQSPRYKVTKRGQDVTLRCDPISSHATLYWYQQALGQGPEFLTYFNYEAQPDKSGLPSDRFSAERPEGSISTLTIQRTEQRDSAMYRCASSLGSSGKAEGEQYFGPGTRLTVT.

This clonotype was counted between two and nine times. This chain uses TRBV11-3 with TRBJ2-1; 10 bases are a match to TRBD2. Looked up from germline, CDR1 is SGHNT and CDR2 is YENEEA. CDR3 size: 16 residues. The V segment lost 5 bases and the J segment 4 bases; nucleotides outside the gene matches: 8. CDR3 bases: TGTGCCAGCAGCCCCCGGACTAGCGGCTCATACAATGAGCAGTTCTTC. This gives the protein CASSPRTSGSYNEQFF. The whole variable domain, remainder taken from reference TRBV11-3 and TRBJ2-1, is EAGVVQSPRYKIIEKKQPVAFWCNPISGHNTLYWYLQNLGQGPELLIRYENEEAVDDSQLPKDRFSAERLKGVDSTLKIQPAELGDSAVYLCASSPRTSGSYNEQFFGPGTRLTVL.

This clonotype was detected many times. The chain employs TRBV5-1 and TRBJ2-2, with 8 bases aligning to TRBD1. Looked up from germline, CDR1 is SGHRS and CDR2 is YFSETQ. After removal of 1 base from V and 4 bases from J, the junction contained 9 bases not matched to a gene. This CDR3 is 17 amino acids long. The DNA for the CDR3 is TGCGCCAGCAGCTTGCTCCCGGACAGGGCGCGCACCGGGGAGCTGTTTTTT. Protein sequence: CASSLLPDRARTGELFF.

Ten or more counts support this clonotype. CDR3 in amino acids: CASSFGSGADTEAFF. Written as DNA, the CDR3 is TGCGCCAGCAGCTTTGGTTCTGGGGCAGATACTGAAGCTTTCTTT. V is TRBV5-1 and J is TRBJ1-1; D possibly corresponds to TRBD1 (5 bases). CDR1 is SGHRS and CDR2 is YFSETQ in the germline V gene. This CDR3 comprises 15 residues. V was shortened by 2 bases and J by 5 bases, with 16 bases between the two germline ends.

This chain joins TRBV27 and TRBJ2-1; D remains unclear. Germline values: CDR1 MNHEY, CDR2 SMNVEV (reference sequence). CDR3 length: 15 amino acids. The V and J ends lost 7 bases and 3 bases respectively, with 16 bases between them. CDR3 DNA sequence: TGTGCCAGCACCCGCGTCTCTAGTTTCTACAATGAGCAGTTCTTC. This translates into CASTRVSSFYNEQFF.

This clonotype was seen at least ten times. The CDR3 spells CASSLAIQGSPYEQYF. For the CDR3, the DNA is TGCGCCAGCAGCTTGGCTATCCAGGGGTCCCCCTACGAGCAGTACTTC. The rearrangement links TRBV5-1 to TRBJ2-7; D may be TRBD1 (6 bases). Looked up from germline, CDR1 is SGHRS and CDR2 is YFSETQ. The CDR3 covers 16 residues. Trimming left V 0 bases short and J 2 bases short, with 15 bases between.

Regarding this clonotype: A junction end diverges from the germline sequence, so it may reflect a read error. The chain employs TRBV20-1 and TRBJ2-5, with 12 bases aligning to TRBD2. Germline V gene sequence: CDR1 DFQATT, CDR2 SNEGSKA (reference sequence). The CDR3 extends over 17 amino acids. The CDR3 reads CCARYSLAGGIGETQYF. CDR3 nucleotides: TGCTGTGCTAGATATTCGCTAGCGGGAGGGATTGGAGAGACCCAGTACTTC.

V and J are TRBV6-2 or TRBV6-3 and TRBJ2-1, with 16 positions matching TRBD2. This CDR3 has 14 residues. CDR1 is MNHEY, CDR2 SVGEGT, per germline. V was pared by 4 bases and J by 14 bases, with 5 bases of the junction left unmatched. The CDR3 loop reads CASSFGTSGRAEFF. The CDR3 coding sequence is TGTGCCAGCAGTTTCGGGACTAGCGGGAGGGCGGAGTTCTTC.

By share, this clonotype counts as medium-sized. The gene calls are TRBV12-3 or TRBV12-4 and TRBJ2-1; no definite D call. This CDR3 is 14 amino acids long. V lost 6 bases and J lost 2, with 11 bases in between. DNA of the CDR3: TGTGCCAGCAGCCCTCGTGGCCCCTACAATGAGCAGTTCTTC. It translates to CASSPRGPYNEQFF.

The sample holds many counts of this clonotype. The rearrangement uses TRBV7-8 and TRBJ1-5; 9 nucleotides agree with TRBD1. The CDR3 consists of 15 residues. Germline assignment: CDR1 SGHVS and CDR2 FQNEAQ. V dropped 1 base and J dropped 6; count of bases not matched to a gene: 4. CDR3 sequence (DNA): TGTGCCAGCAGCTTAGGGACAGGGGAATTTCAGCCCCAGCATTTT. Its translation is CASSLGTGEFQPQHF.

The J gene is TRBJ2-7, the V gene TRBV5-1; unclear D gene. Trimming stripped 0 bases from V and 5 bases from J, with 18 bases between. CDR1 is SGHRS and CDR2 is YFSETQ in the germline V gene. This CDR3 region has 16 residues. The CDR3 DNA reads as TGCGCCAGCAGCTTGGATTTGGGTAGCTTGGCCCACGAGCAGTACTTC. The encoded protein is CASSLDLGSLAHEQYF.

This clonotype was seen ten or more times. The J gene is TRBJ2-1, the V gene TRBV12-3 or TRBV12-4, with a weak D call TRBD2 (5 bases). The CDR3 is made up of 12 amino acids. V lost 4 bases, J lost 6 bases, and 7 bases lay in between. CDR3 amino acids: CASSSGSNEQFF. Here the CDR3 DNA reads TGTGCCAGCAGTTCGGGGAGCAATGAGCAGTTCTTC.

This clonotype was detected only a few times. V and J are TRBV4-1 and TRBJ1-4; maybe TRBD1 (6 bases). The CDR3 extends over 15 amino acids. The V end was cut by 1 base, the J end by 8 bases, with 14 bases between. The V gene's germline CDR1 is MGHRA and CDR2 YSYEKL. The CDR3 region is CASSQADSYGEKLFF. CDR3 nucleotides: TGCGCCAGCAGCCAAGCGGACAGCTATGGGGAAAAACTGTTTTTT.

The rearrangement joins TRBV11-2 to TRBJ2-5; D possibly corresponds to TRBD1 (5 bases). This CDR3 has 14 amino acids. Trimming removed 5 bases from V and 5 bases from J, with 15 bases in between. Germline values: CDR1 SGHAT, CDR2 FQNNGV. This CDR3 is CASSPGFSRETQYF. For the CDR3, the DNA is TGTGCCAGCAGCCCAGGGTTCTCTAGGGAGACCCAGTACTTC.

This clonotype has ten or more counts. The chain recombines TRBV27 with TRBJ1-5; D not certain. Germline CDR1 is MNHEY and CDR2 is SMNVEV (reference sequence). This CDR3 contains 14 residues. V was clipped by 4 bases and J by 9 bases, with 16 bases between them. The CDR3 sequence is CASSSLESAGPQHF. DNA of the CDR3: TGTGCCAGCAGTTCTCTTGAATCCGCGGGGCCCCAGCATTTT.

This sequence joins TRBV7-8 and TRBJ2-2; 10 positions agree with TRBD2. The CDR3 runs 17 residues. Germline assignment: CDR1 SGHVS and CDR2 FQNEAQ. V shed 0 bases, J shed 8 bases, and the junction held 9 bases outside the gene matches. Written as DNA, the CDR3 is TGTGCCAGCAGCTTAGCCTCCCTAGCGGGGGTTTGGGGGGAGCTGTTTTTT. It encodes CASSLASLAGVWGELFF.

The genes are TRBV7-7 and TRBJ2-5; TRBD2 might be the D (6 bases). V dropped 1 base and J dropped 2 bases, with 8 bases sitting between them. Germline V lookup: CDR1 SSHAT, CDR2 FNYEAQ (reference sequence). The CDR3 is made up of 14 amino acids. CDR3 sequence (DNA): TGTGCCAGCAGCTTAGTGGAGGGACAAGAGACCCAGTACTTC. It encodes CASSLVEGQETQYF.